This T cell receptor beta chain originates from a study of blood T cell repertoires in COVID-19. Study information: Samples of COVID-19 (acute and convalescent) were obtained from the United States, Italy and Spain. PBMCs, B-cell-depleted T cells, or T cells were the source of the cDNA or gDNA that made up the material.

The protocol was immunoSEQ multiplex PCR, while the TCRdb copy is restricted to in-frame clones and leaves out a portion. Among around 140,000 clones listed, 70% to 85% were seen once. Sequenced: peripheral blood. This receptor was obtained from a woman older than 75 with acute or convalescent COVID-19.

This chain's CDR3 is CASSPQGQVNQPQHF. The CDR3 DNA reads as TGTGCCAGCTCACCCCAAGGACAGGTCAATCAGCCCCAGCATTTT. V usage is TRBV18 and J usage is TRBJ1-5; TRBD1 matches 7 bases. Germline V gene data show CDR1 as KGHSH and CDR2 as LQKENI. This CDR3 spans 15 amino acids. J lost 3 bases, V lost 3 bases, and 5 bases had no gene match.